The 29 T cell receptor beta chains presented below share a single source sample, sequenced in a study of cytomegalovirus exposure and HLA in healthy donors. Clones were sequenced by immunoSEQ multiplex PCR, and TCRdb holds only the in-frame ones, with some missing. The sample shows hundreds of thousands of clones, 86% of them seen only once. The sequenced material came from PBMCs. The source is a woman aged 18-29 years in good health and CMV-seronegative.

The chain employs TRBV2 and TRBJ1-4; D possibly corresponds to TRBD1 (5 bases). In germline, CDR1 is SNHLY, CDR2 FYNNEI. The CDR3 totals 14 residues. The V end was cut by 8 bases, the J end by 7 bases, with 17 bases between. CDR3 residues: CASGETGPFEKLFF. The CDR3 nucleotides read TGTGCCAGCGGAGAAACAGGCCCTTTTGAAAAACTGTTTTTT.

This CDR3 is CASLRDTGYEQYF. Written as DNA, the CDR3 is TGTGCCAGCTTAAGGGACACAGGGTACGAGCAGTACTTC. The chain has TRBV28 and TRBJ2-7; possibly TRBD1 for D (6 bases). This CDR3 is built from 13 residues. Germline V gives CDR1 MDHEN, CDR2 SYDVKM. V was shortened by 8 bases and J by 4 bases, with 15 bases between the two germline ends.

This chain joins TRBV4-1 and TRBJ1-2; 8 bases fit TRBD1. This CDR3 has 15 residues. CDR1 is MGHRA, CDR2 YSYEKL, per germline. With V trimmed by 5 bases and J by 4 bases, 9 bases remained unmatched. The CDR3 sequence is CASSATPGQVYGYTF. CDR3 sequence (DNA): TGCGCCAGCAGCGCGACTCCGGGACAGGTCTATGGCTACACCTTC.

The V gene is TRBV13, the J gene TRBJ2-7, with TRBD1 matching 12 bases. The germline gives CDR1 PRHDT, CDR2 FYEKMQ (reference sequence). This CDR3 spans 14 amino acids. J was trimmed by 7 bases and V by 4 bases; bases with no gene match: 5. CDR3 coding DNA: TGTGCCAGCAGCTACCGGGACAGGGGGCAGGAGCAGTACTTC. It specifies CASSYRDRGQEQYF.

The chain combines TRBV6-1 with TRBJ1-2; the match to TRBD1 covers 9 bases. The CDR3 runs 12 residues. The V segment lost 8 bases and the J segment 6 bases; nucleotides outside the gene matches: 4. CDR1 MNHNS and CDR2 SASEGT come from the germline V gene. The CDR3 protein is CASLQGAHGYTF. DNA of the CDR3: TGTGCCAGCTTACAGGGGGCGCATGGCTACACCTTC.

The V call is TRBV15, the J call TRBJ1-3; 9 bases align to TRBD1. The trim removed 2 bases at V and 4 bases at J, leaving 6 bases unmatched. The length of the CDR3 is 16 residues. Germline CDR1 is LNHNV and CDR2 is YYDKDF (reference sequence). CDR3 residues: CATSRSGTGTGNTIYF. The CDR3 DNA follows: TGTGCCACCAGCAGATCCGGGACAGGGACCGGAAACACCATATATTTT.

This clone was recorded once. The chain uses TRBV11-2 and TRBJ2-7; 7 bases are a match to TRBD2. This CDR3 spans 15 amino acids. In germline, CDR1 is SGHAT, CDR2 FQNNGV. With 4 bases clipped from V and 2 bases from J, the junction kept 8 bases outside the gene matches. The DNA of the CDR3 is TGTGCCAGCAGCTCGACGAAAGCGGGAACCTACGAGCAGTACTTC. It yields the protein CASSSTKAGTYEQYF.

The V and J genes are TRBV4-1 and TRBJ2-3, with 14 bases matching TRBD2. The germline V gene encodes CDR1 MGHRA and CDR2 YSYEKL. With 3 bases clipped from V and 7 bases from J, the junction kept 9 bases outside the gene matches. The CDR3 is 17 residues long. CDR3: CASSHPGLAGGKYTQYF. CDR3 in DNA: TGCGCCAGCAGCCATCCCGGACTAGCGGGGGGCAAGTATACGCAGTATTTT.

Note on this clone: No DNA is shown, since the ends of the CDR3 on it are uncertain; the CDR3 is the one TCRdb lists. V gene TRBV6-6 combines with J gene TRBJ2-1; the table's D call, TRBD2, was not checked against the DNA. The CDR3 totals 14 residues, both ends included. CDR1 is MNHNY and CDR2 is SVGAGI in the germline V gene (reference sequence). This CDR3 is CASSILGGVNEQFF.

This rearrangement joins TRBV29-1 to TRBJ1-2; tentative D call: TRBD1 (5 bases). Per germline, CDR1 SQVTM and CDR2 ANQGSEA. V was cut by 6 bases and J by 3 bases, with 14 bases left in between. CDR3 length: 13 amino acids. CDR3: CSVAGNWDYGYTF. CDR3 coding DNA: TGCAGCGTGGCAGGGAATTGGGACTATGGCTACACCTTC. Full variable domain (rest looked up from reference TRBV29-1 and TRBJ1-2): SAVISQKPSRDICQRGTSLTIQCQVDSQVTMMFWYRQQPGQSLTLIATANQGSEATYESGFVIDKFPISRPNLTFSTLTVSNMSPEDSSIYLCSVAGNWDYGYTFGSGTRLTVV.

This chain's CDR3 is CASRWGPSGRAYEQYF. CDR3 sequence (DNA): TGTGCCAGCAGGTGGGGGCCTAGCGGGAGGGCCTACGAGCAGTACTTC. This rearrangement joins TRBV2 to TRBJ2-7, with 12 bases that match TRBD2. Trimming cost V 6 bases and J 2 bases; bases outside gene matches: 8. CDR1 is SNHLY and CDR2 is FYNNEI in the germline V gene. The CDR3 is 16 amino acids.

The rearrangement joins TRBV5-1 to TRBJ1-3, with 7 bases identical to TRBD1. V trimming: 4 bases; J trimming: 1 base; junction bases outside the gene matches: 11. Germline V gives CDR1 SGHRS, CDR2 YFSETQ. The CDR3 is 17 amino acids. DNA for the CDR3: TGCGCCAGCAGCGTATTACGACAGGGATCTTCTGGAAACACCATATATTTT. Translation: CASSVLRQGSSGNTIYF.

This clone has just one count. The V and J genes are TRBV6-1 and TRBJ2-7; D is possibly TRBD1 (6 bases). Germline V gene sequence: CDR1 MNHNS, CDR2 SASEGT. There are 15 residues in the CDR3. Trimming cost V 1 base and J 3 bases, with 13 bases left between them. The chain's CDR3 is CASSEGGTHVYEQYF. DNA for the CDR3: TGTGCCAGCAGTGAAGGAGGGACACACGTCTACGAGCAGTACTTC.

The rearrangement links TRBV7-9 to TRBJ2-2; possibly TRBD2 for D (6 bases). Trimming removed 4 bases from V and 3 bases from J, with 12 bases in between. The germline V gene encodes CDR1 SEHNR and CDR2 FQNEAQ (reference sequence). The CDR3 consists of 15 residues. This CDR3 reads CASSWGLTDTGELFF. The CDR3 region has the DNA TGTGCCAGCAGCTGGGGACTTACTGACACCGGGGAGCTGTTTTTT.

The V call is TRBV19, the J call TRBJ2-1, with TRBD2 matching over 7 bases. Germline-derived CDR1 and CDR2 are LNHDA and SQIVND (reference sequence). The CDR3 totals 14 residues. The CDR3: CASTGGGITNEQFF. The CDR3 nucleotides are TGTGCGTCTACCGGCGGGGGTATTACCAATGAGCAGTTCTTC.

The chain is built from TRBV29-1 and TRBJ2-1; TRBD1 matches 10 bases. J was trimmed by 8 bases and V by 7 bases; bases with no gene match: 8. Germline V lookup: CDR1 SQVTM, CDR2 ANQGSEA. CDR3 length: 13 amino acids. CDR3 sequence: CSGGTGVRDEQFF. CDR3 nucleotide sequence: TGCAGCGGCGGGACAGGGGTTAGGGATGAGCAGTTCTTC.

The chain carries TRBV25-1 and TRBJ2-3; D gene uncertain. CDR1 MGHDK and CDR2 SYGVNS come from the germline V gene. V was cut by 10 bases and J by 6 bases, with 14 bases left in between. The CDR3 is 12 amino acids. Here the CDR3 reads CATELVRDTQYF. The CDR3 DNA sequence: TGTGCCACCGAGCTGGTACGGGATACGCAGTATTTT.

The rearrangement links TRBV2 to TRBJ2-5; a possible D gene is TRBD1 (5 bases). Germline lookup yields CDR1 SNHLY and CDR2 FYNNEI. The CDR3 is 14 residues long. Trimming took 7 bases from V and 5 from J, leaving 17 bases between them. CDR3 in DNA: TGTGCCAGCAAGGGGCAGGATCTGACGGAGACCCAGTACTTC. It specifies CASKGQDLTETQYF.

The rearrangement joins TRBV7-3 to TRBJ2-1; TRBD1 aligns across 8 bases. The CDR3 loop spans 17 amino acids. The germline CDR1 and CDR2 sequences are SGHTA and FQGTGA. After removal of 5 bases from V and 0 bases from J, the junction contained 9 bases not matched to a gene. CDR3 nucleotide sequence: TGTGCCAGCAGCCCTTGGACAGGGCCTAGCTCCTACAATGAGCAGTTCTTC. Protein product: CASSPWTGPSSYNEQFF.

The chain uses TRBV5-6 and TRBJ2-7; possibly TRBD1 for D (5 bases). This CDR3 is 13 amino acids long. The V gene lost 5 bases and the J gene lost 0 bases, with 9 bases spanning the gap. From germline, CDR1 is SGHDT and CDR2 YYEEEE. The CDR3 loop is CASSAGYSYEQYF. For the CDR3, the DNA is TGTGCCAGCAGTGCAGGGTACTCCTACGAGCAGTACTTC. The whole variable domain, remainder taken from reference TRBV5-6 and TRBJ2-7, is DAGVTQSPTHLIKTRGQQVTLRCSPKSGHDTVSWYQQALGQGPQFIFQYYEEEERQRGNFPDRFSGHQFPNYSSELNVNALLLGDSALYLCASSAGYSYEQYFGPGTRLTVT.

The chain employs TRBV2 and TRBJ2-5, with 16 bases matching TRBD2. With 6 bases clipped from V and 4 bases from J, the junction kept 5 bases outside the gene matches. The CDR3 loop spans 16 amino acids. Germline values: CDR1 SNHLY, CDR2 FYNNEI. Here the CDR3 DNA reads TGTGCCAGCAGCGGGACTAGCGGGAGGGTAGGAGAGACCCAGTACTTC. Protein sequence: CASSGTSGRVGETQYF.

J is TRBJ2-7 and V is TRBV28; D not certain. Between the trimmed V and J ends, which lost 3 bases and 6 bases, there was a span of 9 bases. Germline V CDR1 and CDR2: MDHEN, SYDVKM. The CDR3 spans 12 residues. CDR3 amino acids: CASSFSEFEQYF. Written as DNA, the CDR3 is TGTGCCAGCAGTTTTAGTGAATTCGAGCAGTACTTC.

The J gene is TRBJ2-1, the V gene TRBV5-1, with 10 bases matching TRBD2. After removal of 0 bases from V and 5 bases from J, the junction contained 11 bases not matched to a gene. The CDR3 consists of 18 residues. The germline V gene has CDR1 SGHRS and CDR2 YFSETQ. CDR3 nucleotide sequence: TGCGCCAGCAGCTTGGACCTAGCGGGAGCTATTCCCCACAATGAGCAGTTCTTC. Protein product: CASSLDLAGAIPHNEQFF.

V gene TRBV19 combines with J gene TRBJ2-3, with a possible D match to TRBD2 (6 bases). Trimming shortened V by 5 bases and J by 2 bases, and 11 bases separated the two germline ends. Germline CDR1 is LNHDA and CDR2 is SQIVND (reference sequence). The CDR3 is 14 amino acids. The CDR3 bases are TGTGCCAGTAGTGGGGGGACGTACACAGATACGCAGTATTTT. Translated: CASSGGTYTDTQYF.

V gene TRBV6-1 combines with J gene TRBJ2-1; the D gene is possibly TRBD2 (5 bases). CDR1 MNHNS and CDR2 SASEGT come from the germline V gene. The V end was cut by 4 bases, the J end by 12 bases, with 10 bases between. The CDR3 consists of 11 residues. CDR3 sequence: CASSVQTTQFF. DNA of the CDR3: TGTGCCAGCAGTGTACAGACTACGCAGTTCTTC.

The gene calls are TRBV4-1 and TRBJ2-1; 7 bases match TRBD2. Per germline, CDR1 MGHRA and CDR2 YSYEKL. V shed 3 bases and J 4 bases; nucleotides not matched to a gene: 0. CDR3 length: 13 residues. For the CDR3, the DNA is TGCGCCAGCAGCCATAGCGGGTACAATGAGCAGTTCTTC. Its protein product is CASSHSGYNEQFF.

Only one count was recorded for this clone. The chain has TRBV2 and TRBJ1-3, with D hard to call. Germline CDR1 SNHLY, CDR2 FYNNEI. Trimming cost V 2 bases and J 1 base, with 18 bases left between them. CDR3 length: 18 residues. The CDR3 DNA sequence: TGTGCCAGCAGTGAAAGGAACGCGGCTGGGTTTTCTGGAAACACCATATATTTT. This sequence encodes CASSERNAAGFSGNTIYF.

V is TRBV7-6 and J is TRBJ1-1, with a tentative D call TRBD1 (5 bases). The V and J ends lost 1 base and 11 bases respectively, with 17 bases between them. CDR3 size: 14 residues. CDR1 and CDR2 from the germline V gene are SGHVS and FNYEAQ. CDR3 bases: TGTGCCAGCAGCTTAGTATTGGAGGGGCGGGCGGCTTTCTTT. The encoded protein is CASSLVLEGRAAFF.

The CDR3 DNA reads TGTGCCAGCAGCCACGACAGGGCCTCTGGAAACACCATATATTTT. Its translation is CASSHDRASGNTIYF. The chain employs TRBV6-1 and TRBJ1-3; TRBD1 matches at 7 bases. The junction had 5 bases not matched to a gene; V was cut back by 6 bases and J by 0 bases. This CDR3 contains 15 residues. Germline CDR1 MNHNS, CDR2 SASEGT.